These 26 T cell receptor beta chains share one sample of origin, sequenced in a study of cytomegalovirus exposure and HLA in healthy donors. This PCR relied on a set of 60 Vbeta primers and 13 Jbeta primers. Produced via immunoSEQ multiplex PCR; TCRdb's table is partial and in-frame only. The sample contains 200,000 or so clones, approximately 81% of which appear only once. Material for sequencing was PBMCs. All receptors come from a boy aged 5 to 17 in good health and CMV-seronegative.

This chain uses TRBV4-3 with TRBJ1-1, with 7 bases fitting TRBD1. The length of the CDR3 is 15 residues. V lost 1 base to trimming and J lost 1 base; unmatched junction nucleotides: 3. Per germline, CDR1 LGHNA and CDR2 YSLEER. CDR3 bases: TGCGCCAGCAGCCAAGCTGAGGGGGCGAACACTGAAGCTTTCTTT. Translation: CASSQAEGANTEAFF.

The gene calls are TRBV29-1 and TRBJ1-1; 10 bases line up with TRBD1. Unmatched junction bases numbered 15, after V lost 0 bases and J lost 2 bases. The CDR3 has 19 amino acids. Germline lookup yields CDR1 SQVTM and CDR2 ANQGSEA. This CDR3 reads CSVEEDIIGDRGPNTEAFF. In DNA, the CDR3 is TGCAGCGTTGAAGAGGATATTATCGGGGACAGGGGACCCAACACTGAAGCTTTCTTT.

The chain has TRBV10-3 and TRBJ1-3; 10 bases are shared with TRBD1. After removal of 7 bases from V and 2 bases from J, the junction contained 2 bases not matched to a gene. Germline CDR1 is ENHRY and CDR2 is SYGVKD. The CDR3 totals 14 residues. The CDR3 DNA reads as TGTGCCATCAATGACAGGGGGCCTGGAAACACCATATATTTT. As protein: CAINDRGPGNTIYF.

This chain uses TRBV30 with TRBJ1-6; 8 nucleotides line up with TRBD1. CDR3 size: 14 residues. V was clipped by 5 bases and J by 9 bases; unmatched bases: 9. The germline V gene encodes CDR1 GTSNPN and CDR2 SVGIG (reference sequence). In DNA, the CDR3 is TGTGCCTGGGACGGACAGGGAAGGAGTTCACCCCTCCACTTT. Protein: CAWDGQGRSSPLHF.

Comments on this clone: One junction end disagrees with the germline gene, perhaps due to a read error. This chain connects TRBV10-3 to TRBJ1-2, with D unresolved. This CDR3 is 13 amino acids long. CDR1 is ENHRY and CDR2 is SYGVKD in the germline V gene. The chain's CDR3 is CAINEPGRNGYTF. The CDR3 DNA is TGTGCCATCAATGAGCCGGGAAGAAATGGCTACACCTTC.

V and J are TRBV9 and TRBJ2-1, with 14 bases matching TRBD2. CDR1 and CDR2 (germline): SGDLS, YYNGEE. CDR3 length equals 18 residues. Germline trimming cut 0 bases from V and 2 bases from J; bases unmatched to any gene: 4. Here the CDR3 DNA reads TGTGCCAGCAGCGTAGTGGGGACTAGCGGGGGTACCTACAATGAGCAGTTCTTC. As protein: CASSVVGTSGGTYNEQFF.

The chain couples TRBV9 to TRBJ2-6, with TRBD1 matching 7 bases. From germline, CDR1 is SGDLS and CDR2 YYNGEE. This CDR3 contains 14 residues. Losses at the gene ends were 0 bases for V and 12 bases for J; bases not matched to a gene: 6. CDR3 sequence reads: CASSVEGADGVLTF. The CDR3 DNA follows: TGTGCCAGCAGCGTAGAGGGGGCCGACGGCGTCCTGACTTTC. Looking up the rest from reference TRBV9 and TRBJ2-6 gives the full variable domain: DSGVTQTPKHLITATGQRVTLRCSPRSGDLSVYWYQQSLDQGLQFLIQYYNGEERAKGNILERFSAQQFPDLHSELNLSSLELGDSALYFCASSVEGADGVLTFGAGSRLTVL.

CDR3 sequence: CSVDFRGGGYTF. DNA for the CDR3: TGCAGCGTTGATTTCAGGGGAGGGGGCTACACCTTC. The rearrangement joins TRBV29-1 to TRBJ1-2; tentatively, D is TRBD1 (6 bases). Germline assignment: CDR1 SQVTM and CDR2 ANQGSEA. The CDR3 has 12 amino acids. Trimming pared 3 bases from V and 8 bases from J, leaving 13 bases between.

The chain couples TRBV7-9 to TRBJ2-3; D uncertain. CDR3 size: 12 residues. The germline gives CDR1 SEHNR, CDR2 FQNEAQ (reference sequence). V lost 1 base and J 6 bases, leaving 5 bases between the germline ends. For the CDR3, the DNA is TGTGCCAGCAGCTTAGTACGGGATACGCAGTATTTT. It specifies CASSLVRDTQYF.

This clone has only a few counts. The chain joins TRBV6-1 to TRBJ2-1; 12 nucleotides line up with TRBD2. V trimming: 4 bases; J trimming: 4 bases; junction bases outside the gene matches: 2. Germline V gene sequence: CDR1 MNHNS, CDR2 SASEGT. The CDR3 spans 15 residues. The CDR3 bases are TGTGCCAGCAGTGCGGGACTAGCGGGTTACAATGAGCAGTTCTTC. Amino acids: CASSAGLAGYNEQFF.

V usage is TRBV7-8 and J usage is TRBJ2-7, with 8 bases matching TRBD2. From germline, CDR1 is SGHVS and CDR2 FQNEAQ. J gave up 0 bases and V 0 bases, and 4 bases lay outside the gene matches. CDR3 length equals 16 residues. CDR3 in DNA: TGTGCCAGCAGCTTAGCGGGCGGGGGGAGCTCCTACGAGCAGTACTTC. Protein: CASSLAGGGSSYEQYF.

The chain couples TRBV6-4 to TRBJ2-1; 13 nucleotides agree with TRBD2. Germline V gene data show CDR1 as MRHNA and CDR2 as SNTAGT. This CDR3 region has 16 residues. Germline trimming cut 6 bases from V and 5 bases from J; bases unmatched to any gene: 7. This CDR3 reads CASSMTSGGPNNEQFF. The CDR3 region has the DNA TGTGCCAGCAGCATGACTAGCGGGGGGCCTAACAATGAGCAGTTCTTC.

The V gene is TRBV27, the J gene TRBJ1-2; D is perhaps TRBD1 (5 bases). CDR1 MNHEY and CDR2 SMNVEV come from the germline V gene (reference sequence). The CDR3 covers 14 residues. V was trimmed by 3 bases and J by 4 bases, leaving 12 bases between them. The CDR3 protein is CASSLGGVGYGYTF. The CDR3 region has the DNA TGTGCCAGCAGTTTGGGGGGGGTCGGCTATGGCTACACCTTC.

V is TRBV21-1 and J is TRBJ2-7; the table's TRBD2 call for D was not verified on the DNA. TRBV21-1 is termed a pseudogene. The CDR3 consists of 18 residues. The CDR3 region is CASSSLRGLAGATYEQYF. The CDR3 nucleotides are TGTGCCAGCAGCTCGCTAAGGGGACTAGCGGGAGCAACTTACGAGCAGTACTTC.

The chain joins TRBV29-1 to TRBJ1-2, with 8 nucleotides matching TRBD1. The CDR3 runs to 12 residues. The V segment lost 1 base and the J segment 8 bases; nucleotides outside the gene matches: 3. The germline V gene has CDR1 SQVTM and CDR2 ANQGSEA. The CDR3 is CSVEGTGPGYTF. CDR3 nucleotide sequence: TGCAGCGTTGAAGGGACAGGGCCCGGCTACACCTTC.

V gene TRBV29-1 combines with J gene TRBJ2-5; 7 nucleotides agree with TRBD2. CDR3 size: 12 residues. Trimming cost V 2 bases and J 4 bases; bases outside gene matches: 1. CDR1 and CDR2 (germline): SQVTM, ANQGSEA. CDR3 amino acids: CSVEWGGETQYF. The CDR3 DNA reads TGCAGCGTTGAATGGGGGGGAGAGACCCAGTACTTC.

This chain uses TRBV6-1 with TRBJ1-3; D gene unclear. Germline-derived CDR1 and CDR2 are MNHNS and SASEGT. Trimming stripped 7 bases from V and 0 bases from J, with 10 bases between. This CDR3 is built from 14 residues. The CDR3, as DNA: TGTGCCAGCACAGAGGATTCCTCTGGAAACACCATATATTTT. Translation gives CASTEDSSGNTIYF.

This clone was observed a handful of times. The chain joins TRBV6-1 to TRBJ1-1; 8 bases are shared with TRBD1. CDR3 length equals 14 residues. Germline CDR1 and CDR2: MNHNS and SASEGT. After removal of 4 bases from V and 4 bases from J, the junction contained 5 bases not matched to a gene. The CDR3 reads CASSVRQGSTEAFF. Written as DNA, the CDR3 is TGTGCCAGCAGTGTCCGACAGGGGAGCACTGAAGCTTTCTTT.

The chain is built from TRBV27 and TRBJ1-1; 8 nucleotides agree with TRBD1. The CDR3 has 15 residues. V lost 2 bases and J lost 10; bases outside the gene matches: 12. Germline CDR1 MNHEY, CDR2 SMNVEV (reference sequence). The CDR3 reads CASSLDRGPAVRAFF. The CDR3 bases are TGTGCCAGCAGTTTAGACAGGGGACCGGCGGTACGAGCTTTCTTT.

The V gene is TRBV2, the J gene TRBJ1-3; 8 bases fit TRBD1. This CDR3 has 14 amino acids. V gave up 6 bases and J gave up 7 bases; unmatched junction bases: 8. CDR1 and CDR2 (germline): SNHLY, FYNNEI. CDR3 residues: CASSVDPGGNTIYF. The CDR3 nucleotides read TGTGCCAGCAGCGTAGACCCAGGGGGCAACACCATATATTTT.

The chain joins TRBV11-2 to TRBJ1-2; maybe TRBD1 (6 bases). Germline loops: CDR1 SGHAT, CDR2 FQNNGV. The length of the CDR3 is 14 residues. Trimming took 4 bases from V and 4 from J, leaving 13 bases between them. As DNA, the CDR3 is TGTGCCAGCAGCTCTTCGACAGGCCTCTATGGCTACACCTTC. Residues: CASSSSTGLYGYTF.

J is TRBJ2-1 and V is TRBV9; 7 bases line up with TRBD1. The germline CDR1 and CDR2 sequences are SGDLS and YYNGEE. The V gene end was trimmed by 7 bases and the J gene end by 9 bases; junction bases not matched to a gene: 10. CDR3 length: 13 residues. The CDR3 spells CASSRGPEGEQFF. The CDR3 nucleotides are TGTGCCAGCTCTAGGGGGCCTGAGGGTGAGCAGTTCTTC.

The chain couples TRBV30 to TRBJ2-5; 10 bases line up with TRBD1. The better agreement between TRBJ2-7 and the DNA end casts doubt on the J call. The V gene's germline CDR1 is GTSNPN and CDR2 SVGIG (reference sequence). This CDR3 has 13 residues. CDR3 coding DNA: TGTGCCTGGGGACAGGGGGTCTCCTACGAGCAGTACTTC. Protein: CAWGQGVSYEQYF.

The V and J genes are TRBV9 and TRBJ2-1; D ambiguous. The V gene lost 4 bases and the J gene lost 3 bases, with 17 bases spanning the gap. CDR1 and CDR2 (germline): SGDLS, YYNGEE. The CDR3 spans 16 residues. The CDR3 bases are TGTGCCAGCAGCTTCCATCTGGCGGATCGCTACAATGAGCAGTTCTTC. Translation gives CASSFHLADRYNEQFF.

The V call is TRBV9, the J call TRBJ2-1; TRBD2 might be the D (6 bases). V was shortened by 0 bases and J by 5 bases, with 15 bases between the two germline ends. This CDR3 is built from 16 residues. CDR1 and CDR2 from the germline V gene are SGDLS and YYNGEE. The CDR3 DNA is TGTGCCAGCAGCGTAGGAACGGGGAGGTCCAACAATGAGCAGTTCTTC. Encoded protein: CASSVGTGRSNNEQFF.

The table lists this clone with a few counts. The CDR3 protein is CASRTFRQSGELFF. Written as DNA, the CDR3 is TGTGCCAGCAGGACGTTCCGACAATCCGGGGAGCTGTTTTTT. The chain links TRBV7-3 to TRBJ2-2, with D uncertain. The CDR3 is made up of 14 amino acids. Trimming removed 6 bases at V and 6 bases at J, with 14 bases between. From germline, CDR1 is SGHTA and CDR2 FQGTGA.